This note documents a single T cell receptor (beta chain) sequence. Trimming pared 2 bases from V and 11 bases from J, leaving 6 bases between. The CDR3 extends over 10 amino acids. Germline CDR1 is MNHNS and CDR2 is SASEGT. This sample stems from a study of early T cells in non-severe SARS-CoV-2 infection. The protocol attached unique molecular identifiers to individual cDNA molecules. TCRdb recomputed calls from the 5' RACE reads with MiXCR, one row per CDR3 protein. The sample gives more than 85,000 distinct CDR3 sequences, approximately 15% of which show up once; 4.5% to 6% is in the top ten. Specimen: whole blood, collected at baseline. V and J are TRBV6-1 and TRBJ1-1, with D hard to call. The receptor comes from an adult who was a healthcare worker with PCR-confirmed SARS-CoV-2 infection or an uninfected control (not recorded which). CDR3: CASSELSAFF. CDR3 in DNA: TGTGCCAGCAGTGAATTATCCGCTTTCTTT.